The 31 T cell receptor beta chains below were found in one sample sequenced in a study of cytotoxic CD8 clonotypes in ibrutinib-treated CLL. Profiled with immunoSEQ multiplex PCR; TCRdb holds only in-frame clones, not every one. The sample holds 9,500 to 12,000 clones, around 82% seen once. This specimen was PBMCs, taken at disease progression, from a patient treated with ibrutinib. These receptors all come from a human donor with chronic lymphocytic leukemia.

This chain uses TRBV5-1 with TRBJ2-7; D may be TRBD2 (5 bases). Per germline, CDR1 SGHRS and CDR2 YFSETQ. The CDR3 has 16 amino acids. Trimming removed 0 bases from V and 3 bases from J, with 16 bases in between. The CDR3 DNA reads TGCGCCAGCAGCTTGGGGGCTAGCAGCTTTGGCTACGAGCAGTACTTC. It codes for CASSLGASSFGYEQYF.

This clone was observed a single time. The chain joins TRBV4-2 to TRBJ2-3, with a tentative D call TRBD1 (7 bases). V lost 6 bases and J 0 bases, leaving 13 bases between the germline ends. Germline V lookup: CDR1 LGHNA, CDR2 YNFKEQ. The CDR3 spans 15 residues. The CDR3 protein is CASRRGTASTDTQYF. CDR3 bases: TGTGCCAGCAGGCGCGGGACAGCTAGCACAGATACGCAGTATTTT.

The chain recombines TRBV27 with TRBJ2-7, with 11 positions matching TRBD2. Germline V lookup: CDR1 MNHEY, CDR2 SMNVEV (reference sequence). The ends lost 5 bases at V and 0 bases at J; junction bases unmatched: 3. This CDR3 is built from 15 residues. This CDR3 is CASSKGTSGSYEQYF. CDR3 nucleotides: TGTGCCAGCAGTAAAGGGACTAGCGGCTCCTACGAGCAGTACTTC.

By share, this clone ranks as medium-sized (0.01 to 0.1%). The genes are TRBV27 and TRBJ2-5, with 7 nucleotides matching TRBD1. CDR3 length equals 14 residues. J gave up 5 bases and V 5 bases, and 8 bases lay outside the gene matches. Germline V gene data show CDR1 as MNHEY and CDR2 as SMNVEV (reference sequence). The DNA of the CDR3 is TGTGCCAGCAGTCTGGGACAGTTTGGGGAGACCCAGTACTTC. Protein: CASSLGQFGETQYF.

CDR3: CAWRPARGDRGLRSTYEQYF. The DNA of the CDR3 is TGTGCCTGGAGGCCAGCCCGAGGGGACAGGGGGTTAAGATCGACCTACGAGCAGTACTTC. The V call is TRBV30, the J call TRBJ2-7; 11 bases agree with TRBD1. V was clipped by 3 bases and J by 2 bases; unmatched bases: 21. The CDR3 is made up of 20 amino acids. In germline, CDR1 is GTSNPN, CDR2 SVGIG (reference sequence).

This clone was counted a few times. V usage is TRBV2 and J usage is TRBJ1-1, with 9 bases fitting TRBD1. The germline CDR1 and CDR2 sequences are SNHLY and FYNNEI. J lost 3 bases, V lost 0 bases, and 2 bases had no gene match. There are 15 residues in the CDR3. CDR3 protein: CASSEAWTGDTEAFF. Written as DNA, the CDR3 is TGTGCCAGCAGTGAAGCATGGACAGGGGACACTGAAGCTTTCTTT.

This clone has a handful of counts. The chain combines TRBV11-2 with TRBJ2-7, with a possible D match to TRBD1 (5 bases). The CDR3 is 14 amino acids. The V end was cut by 2 bases, the J end by 0 bases, with 8 bases between. Germline V gene data show CDR1 as SGHAT and CDR2 as FQNNGV. The DNA for the CDR3 is TGTGCCAGCAGCTTACAGGGAATCTCCTACGAGCAGTACTTC. Amino acids: CASSLQGISYEQYF.

The chain carries TRBV6-1 and TRBJ1-5; tentative D call: TRBD1 (5 bases). This CDR3 region has 15 residues. Deletions cut 6 bases from V and 2 bases from J, with 14 bases between. Germline loops: CDR1 MNHNS, CDR2 SASEGT. CDR3 nucleotides: TGTGCCAGCAGAAACCAGGGTCTGCGCAATCAGCCCCAGCATTTT. It is translated as CASRNQGLRNQPQHF.

This chain connects TRBV28 to TRBJ1-5, with unresolved D. The CDR3 is made up of 13 amino acids. Trimming took off 6 bases at V and 9 bases at J, with 15 bases between the two ends. Germline lookup yields CDR1 MDHEN and CDR2 SYDVKM. CDR3 region: CASRSDWEAPQHF. CDR3 bases: TGTGCCAGCAGGTCGGACTGGGAAGCGCCCCAGCATTTT. The full variable domain, completed using reference TRBV28 and TRBJ1-5, is DVKVTQSSRYLVKRTGEKVFLECVQDMDHENMFWYRQDPGLGLRLIYFSYDVKMKEKGDIPEGYSVSREKKERFSLILESASTNQTSMYLCASRSDWEAPQHFGDGTRLSIL.

This clone was found once. The J gene is TRBJ2-1, the V gene TRBV7-2; 7 nucleotides align to TRBD2. Germline loops: CDR1 SGHTA, CDR2 FQGNSA. The junction had 10 bases not matched to a gene; V was cut back by 2 bases and J by 12 bases. This CDR3 contains 14 residues. The CDR3 region has the DNA TGTGCCAGCAGCTTAATTCCTAGCGGATATGGGCAGTTCTTC. This gives the protein CASSLIPSGYGQFF.

The chain combines TRBV7-9 with TRBJ2-3; maybe TRBD2 (5 bases). Trimming took 4 bases from V and 8 from J, leaving 16 bases between them. Per the germline V gene, CDR1 is SEHNR and CDR2 is FQNEAQ (reference sequence). The CDR3 runs to 14 residues. The CDR3 bases are TGTGCCAGCAGCTCGGACTTAGCGCCTTCTACGCAGTATTTT. Amino acid sequence: CASSSDLAPSTQYF.

The chain employs TRBV5-1 and TRBJ2-3; possible D gene TRBD1, 5 bases. In germline, CDR1 is SGHRS, CDR2 YFSETQ. The CDR3 has 14 residues. V shed 0 bases and J shed 2 bases, with 7 bases lying between them. CDR3 in amino acids: CASSLGQPTDTQYF. CDR3 in DNA: TGCGCCAGCAGCTTGGGACAGCCCACAGATACGCAGTATTTT. Looking up the rest from reference TRBV5-1 and TRBJ2-3 gives the full variable domain: KAGVTQTPRYLIKTRGQQVTLSCSPISGHRSVSWYQQTPGQGLQFLFEYFSETQRNKGNFPGRFSGRQFSNSRSEMNVSTLELGDSALYLCASSLGQPTDTQYFGPGTRLTVL.

This clone occurred a few times. The gene calls are TRBV2 and TRBJ1-1, with TRBD1 as a possible D gene (6 bases). V lost 8 bases, J lost 5 bases, and 21 bases lay in between. Per germline, CDR1 SNHLY and CDR2 FYNNEI. The CDR3 loop spans 15 amino acids. The CDR3: CASVLTGGGSTEAFF. For the CDR3, the DNA is TGTGCCAGCGTACTAACGGGAGGGGGTTCTACTGAAGCTTTCTTT.

The rearrangement joins TRBV6-5 to TRBJ2-1; TRBD2 matches 7 bases. With 4 bases clipped from V and 4 bases from J, the junction kept 7 bases outside the gene matches. From germline, CDR1 is MNHEY and CDR2 SVGAGI. The CDR3 consists of 15 residues. This CDR3 is CASSFSGTVYNEQFF. As DNA, the CDR3 is TGTGCCAGCAGTTTCAGCGGGACGGTTTACAATGAGCAGTTCTTC.

In this sample, this clone turned up a few times. J is TRBJ1-1 and V is TRBV27; D gene ambiguous. Germline-derived CDR1 and CDR2 are MNHEY and SMNVEV (reference sequence). CDR3 length equals 14 residues. V lost 7 bases and J 0 bases, leaving 12 bases between the germline ends. CDR3 bases: TGTGCCAGCACGGGCGGACGCATGAACACTGAAGCTTTCTTT. Residues: CASTGGRMNTEAFF.

The rearrangement joins TRBV5-1 to TRBJ2-3; D is perhaps TRBD1 or TRBD2 (5 bases each). Germline loops: CDR1 SGHRS, CDR2 YFSETQ. CDR3 length: 15 amino acids. V was clipped by 4 bases and J by 1 base, with 13 bases between them. CDR3 in amino acids: CASSVTGTGTDTQYF. The DNA for the CDR3 is TGCGCCAGCAGCGTTACCGGGACGGGCACAGATACGCAGTATTTT.

This chain joins TRBV27 and TRBJ1-3; D gene unclear. Trimming stripped 3 bases from V and 3 bases from J, with 6 bases between. The CDR3 consists of 13 residues. Germline V gene lookup returns CDR1 MNHEY and CDR2 SMNVEV (reference sequence). CDR3 region: CASSFASGNTIYF. The CDR3 bases are TGTGCCAGCAGTTTTGCCAGTGGAAACACCATATATTTT.

The genes are TRBV4-1 and TRBJ2-3; D is undetermined. The CDR3 spans 16 residues. The ends were cut back, 0 bases at V and 2 bases at J, with 12 bases in the middle. In germline, CDR1 is MGHRA, CDR2 YSYEKL. The CDR3 DNA reads as TGCGCCAGCAGCCAAGATGGGATGTCCTTCACAGATACGCAGTATTTT. This translates into CASSQDGMSFTDTQYF.

The J gene is TRBJ1-1, the V gene TRBV27, with a possible D match to TRBD1 (5 bases). CDR1 and CDR2 from the germline V gene are MNHEY and SMNVEV (reference sequence). This CDR3 has 13 residues. V was shortened by 4 bases and J by 4 bases, with 10 bases between the two germline ends. CDR3 DNA: TGTGCCAGCAGTTCGACAGCTTTCACTGAAGCTTTCTTT. It is translated as CASSSTAFTEAFF.

The J gene is TRBJ1-5, the V gene TRBV30; D gene ambiguous. The CDR3 loop spans 13 amino acids. Germline-derived CDR1 and CDR2 are GTSNPN and SVGIG (reference sequence). Trimming took 2 bases from V and 5 from J, leaving 10 bases between them. The DNA for the CDR3 is TGTGCCTGGAGTAAGTCAGAAGATCAGCCCCAGCATTTT. It encodes CAWSKSEDQPQHF. The full variable domain, with the rest looked up from reference TRBV30 and TRBJ1-5, is SQTIHQWPATLVQPVGSPLSLECTVEGTSNPNLYWYRQAAGRGLQLLFYSVGIGQISSEVPQNLSASRPQDRQFILSSKKLLLSDSGFYLCAWSKSEDQPQHFGDGTRLSIL.

This clone qualifies as medium-sized (0.01 to 0.1%). This chain's CDR3 is CASSEEMQGISSYNEQFF. In nucleotides, the CDR3 is TGTGCCAGCAGTGAAGAGATGCAGGGGATAAGCTCCTACAATGAGCAGTTCTTC. The rearrangement uses TRBV2 and TRBJ2-1, with D possibly being TRBD1 (6 bases). Trimming took 1 base from V and 0 from J, leaving 16 bases between them. The CDR3 loop spans 18 amino acids. The germline gives CDR1 SNHLY, CDR2 FYNNEI.

The genes are TRBV19 and TRBJ2-5; TRBD2 matches at 10 bases. CDR1 is LNHDA, CDR2 SQIVND, per germline (reference sequence). V was pared by 5 bases and J by 6 bases, with 12 bases of the junction left unmatched. The CDR3 extends over 16 amino acids. The CDR3 here is CASSSASGSPAQTQYF. The CDR3 DNA sequence: TGTGCCAGTAGTTCGGCTAGCGGGAGCCCGGCGCAGACCCAGTACTTC.

The chain recombines TRBV28 with TRBJ1-2; TRBD1 is a possible D gene (5 bases). The CDR3 has 17 amino acids. Trimming took off 7 bases at V and 0 bases at J, with 21 bases between the two ends. The V gene's germline CDR1 is MDHEN and CDR2 SYDVKM. The CDR3 loop reads CASIGAGTDTSNYGYTF. The DNA for the CDR3 is TGTGCCAGCATCGGAGCCGGGACTGATACCTCTAACTATGGCTACACCTTC.

V and J are TRBV27 and TRBJ2-5; 9 bases fit TRBD2. The CDR3 runs to 14 residues. From germline, CDR1 is MNHEY and CDR2 SMNVEV (reference sequence). V lost 5 bases to trimming and J lost 2 bases; unmatched junction nucleotides: 3. The CDR3 region has the DNA TGTGCCAGCAGTAGGACTAGCGTACAAGAGACCCAGTACTTC. This translates into CASSRTSVQETQYF.

As for this clone: A junction boundary mismatches the germline segment, possibly from a read error. The rearrangement joins TRBV7-7 to TRBJ2-1; 7 positions agree with TRBD1. CDR1 is SSHAT, CDR2 FNYEAQ, per germline (reference sequence). This CDR3 region has 16 residues. The CDR3 loop is CASSPRDSLSYNEQFF. The DNA of the CDR3 is TGTGCTAGCAGCCCCCGGGACAGTCTCTCCTACAATGAGCAGTTCTTC.

This CDR3 reads CASSATSGTSYEQYF. In DNA form, the CDR3 reads TGTGCCAGCAGCGCGACTAGCGGGACATCCTACGAGCAGTACTTC. The chain has TRBV7-9 and TRBJ2-7; 11 bases agree with TRBD2. The CDR3 runs 15 residues. CDR1 SEHNR and CDR2 FQNEAQ come from the germline V gene (reference sequence). V lost 5 bases to trimming and J lost 1 base; unmatched junction nucleotides: 4.

This chain links TRBV4-2 with TRBJ1-2; TRBD1 matches at 9 bases. This CDR3 region has 13 residues. Trimming cost V 4 bases and J 7 bases; bases outside gene matches: 4. Germline CDR1 is LGHNA and CDR2 is YNFKEQ. CDR3: CASSLGQGTGYTF. CDR3 sequence (DNA): TGTGCCAGCAGCCTCGGACAGGGGACTGGCTACACCTTC.

This rearrangement joins TRBV7-8 to TRBJ1-2; D gene uncertain. With 3 bases removed from V and 4 bases from J, the gap between germline ends came to 9 bases. The CDR3 runs to 13 residues. CDR1 and CDR2 from the germline V gene are SGHVS and FQNEAQ. The CDR3 spells CASSLAESYGYTF. Written as DNA, the CDR3 is TGTGCCAGCAGCTTGGCGGAAAGCTATGGCTACACCTTC.

The chain uses TRBV19 and TRBJ2-2, with 7 positions matching TRBD1. Germline lookup yields CDR1 LNHDA and CDR2 SQIVND (reference sequence). The CDR3 runs 15 residues. Unmatched junction bases numbered 9, after V lost 6 bases and J lost 5 bases. CDR3 DNA sequence: TGTGCCAGTAGATACAGGGGTCGATCAACCGGGGAGCTGTTTTTT. It is translated as CASRYRGRSTGELFF. Full variable domain (rest looked up from reference TRBV19 and TRBJ2-2): DGGITQSPKYLFRKEGQNVTLSCEQNLNHDAMYWYRQDPGQGLRLIYYSQIVNDFQKGDIAEGYSVSREKKESFPLTVTSAQKNPTAFYLCASRYRGRSTGELFFGEGSRLTVL.

V usage is TRBV29-1 and J usage is TRBJ2-1, with a possible D match to TRBD2 (6 bases). CDR3 length: 12 residues. V shed 5 bases and J shed 6 bases, with 11 bases lying between them. The germline V gene has CDR1 SQVTM and CDR2 ANQGSEA. This CDR3 reads CSVISSANEQFF. The DNA of the CDR3 is TGCAGCGTTATCTCTAGCGCCAATGAGCAGTTCTTC.

This chain joins TRBV10-2 and TRBJ1-2; D is undetermined. The CDR3 loop spans 14 amino acids. V lost 1 base to trimming and J lost 4 bases, with 10 bases between them. Germline V gene sequence: CDR1 WSHSY, CDR2 SAAADI. The CDR3 reads CASSELSDSYGYTF. For the CDR3, the DNA is TGCGCCAGCAGTGAGTTGTCTGACTCCTATGGCTACACCTTC.